This T cell receptor (beta chain) was recorded in a study of lymphopenia after photon versus proton radiotherapy. Note on this clone: Its antigen is undetermined.

The protocol was immunoSEQ multiplex PCR, while the TCRdb copy is restricted to in-frame clones and leaves out a portion. This table holds 30,000 to 45,000 clones, more than 75% found once. The CDR3 is made up of 19 amino acids. Regarding the study as a whole: Authors raise, but do not show, better survival with proton therapy.

This clonotype was obtained from a man aged 50-60 years with gastric cancer. This sequence joins TRBV21-1 and TRBJ2-2. TRBV21-1 is a pseudogene. Sequencing used peripheral blood, obtained from a patient treated with photon-based radiotherapy. This CDR3 reads CASSKTRSGAPSNTGELFF. In DNA form, the CDR3 reads TGTGCCAGCAGCAAAACGCGGTCGGGGGCACCTTCGAACACCGGGGAGCTGTTTTTT.